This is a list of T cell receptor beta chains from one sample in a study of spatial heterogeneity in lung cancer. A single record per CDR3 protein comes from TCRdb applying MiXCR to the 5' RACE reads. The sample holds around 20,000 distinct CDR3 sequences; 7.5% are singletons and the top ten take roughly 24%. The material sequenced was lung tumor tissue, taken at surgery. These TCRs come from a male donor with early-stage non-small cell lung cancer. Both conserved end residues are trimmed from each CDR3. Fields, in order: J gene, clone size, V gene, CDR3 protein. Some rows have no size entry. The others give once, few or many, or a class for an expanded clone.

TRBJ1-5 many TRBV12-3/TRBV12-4 ASSLLNRNQPQH
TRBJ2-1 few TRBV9 ASSTFGGRSYNEQF
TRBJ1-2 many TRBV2 ASGLYGTVYGYT
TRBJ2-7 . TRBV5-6 ASSLWTGTTRSYEQY
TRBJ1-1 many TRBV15 ATSREGGKSEAF
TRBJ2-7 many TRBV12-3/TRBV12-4 ASSPSPGGGEQY
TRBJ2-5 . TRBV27 ASSLRGQAQETQY
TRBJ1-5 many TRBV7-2 ASSPGRTSSNQPQH
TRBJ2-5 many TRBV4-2 ASSQESEGETQY
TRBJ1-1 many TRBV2 ASPKTTESTEAF
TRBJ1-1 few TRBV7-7 ASSLSDNTEAF
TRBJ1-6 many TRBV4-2 ASSQDQGGSSPLH